Below, 20 T cell receptor beta chains from the same sample are listed, as sequenced in a study of blood T cell repertoires in COVID-19. Produced via immunoSEQ multiplex PCR; TCRdb's table is partial and in-frame only. The table shows approximately 220,000 clones, with roughly 89% occurring only once. Source material: PBMCs or T cells enriched from blood (not recorded which). These receptor sequences come from a woman in her forties who had recovered from COVID-19.

The chain couples TRBV5-1 to TRBJ2-1; D may be TRBD2 (5 bases). Germline V gene lookup returns CDR1 SGHRS and CDR2 YFSETQ. CDR3 length: 15 amino acids. V lost 5 bases and J lost 8, with 20 bases in between. CDR3 coding DNA: TGCGCCAGCAGGCTGTCGGGGATCGGCGCCGATGAGCAGTTCTTC. Translation gives CASRLSGIGADEQFF.

This clone was detected only a few times. CDR3 in amino acids: CASSQRWGPGLAGAGELFF. As DNA, the CDR3 is TGTGCCAGCAGCCAAAGGTGGGGGCCGGGACTAGCGGGAGCCGGGGAGCTGTTTTTT. The chain uses TRBV14 and TRBJ2-2; 14 bases map to TRBD2. The V gene end was trimmed by 2 bases and the J gene end by 6 bases; junction bases not matched to a gene: 11. Germline assignment: CDR1 SGHDN and CDR2 FVKESK. This CDR3 comprises 19 residues.

This rearrangement joins TRBV12-3 or TRBV12-4 to TRBJ2-1; D gene unclear. Trimming pared 1 base from V and 9 bases from J, leaving 4 bases between. The CDR3 length is 11 residues. CDR3 amino acids: CASSLVGEQFF. The DNA for the CDR3 is TGTGCCAGCAGTTTAGTCGGTGAGCAGTTCTTC.

V and J are TRBV19 and TRBJ1-1; TRBD1 might be the D (6 bases). Germline V CDR1 and CDR2: LNHDA, SQIVND (reference sequence). The CDR3 is 15 amino acids. V was pared by 4 bases and J by 2 bases, with 14 bases between. The CDR3 bases are TGTGCCAGTAGTAACGAACGACAGGATAACACTGAAGCTTTCTTT. Its translation is CASSNERQDNTEAFF.

This chain links TRBV19 with TRBJ1-2; D unresolved. The CDR3 is 15 amino acids. The ends were cut back, 3 bases at V and 3 bases at J, with 14 bases in the middle. CDR1 LNHDA and CDR2 SQIVND come from the germline V gene (reference sequence). In DNA form, the CDR3 reads TGTGCCAGTAGTATCGGATGGGCGGGAGACTATGGCTACACCTTC. It is translated as CASSIGWAGDYGYTF.

The V call is TRBV11-2, the J call TRBJ2-3, with D maybe TRBD1 (6 bases). The CDR3 runs 20 residues. V was trimmed by 0 bases and J by 2 bases, leaving 24 bases between them. The germline gives CDR1 SGHAT, CDR2 FQNNGV. Here the CDR3 DNA reads TGTGCCAGCAGCTTAGATTCCTTCAGTAATGTGGACAGATCCACAGATACGCAGTATTTT. It is translated as CASSLDSFSNVDRSTDTQYF.

V and J are TRBV28 and TRBJ1-2; 7 bases are a match to TRBD1. This CDR3 is built from 14 residues. Germline V CDR1 and CDR2: MDHEN, SYDVKM. J lost 3 bases, V lost 8 bases, and 9 bases had no gene match. The CDR3 DNA sequence: TGTGCCAGCGTTGTTGGACAGGCGGACTATGGCTACACCTTC. Amino acids: CASVVGQADYGYTF.

This chain joins TRBV27 and TRBJ2-7; 7 nucleotides match TRBD2. Trimming removed 3 bases from V and 2 bases from J; junction bases left unmatched: 7. CDR3 length: 15 amino acids. Germline assignment: CDR1 MNHEY and CDR2 SMNVEV (reference sequence). The CDR3 DNA follows: TGTGCCAGCAGTTTCAAGTGGGAGGGTCCCTACGAGCAGTACTTC. Translation: CASSFKWEGPYEQYF.

This clone was found a few times. This sequence joins TRBV5-6 and TRBJ1-1; a possible D gene is TRBD1 (5 bases). Trimming pared 0 bases from V and 4 bases from J, leaving 16 bases between. Per the germline V gene, CDR1 is SGHDT and CDR2 is YYEEEE. There are 16 residues in the CDR3. The CDR3 DNA is TGTGCCAGCAGCTTGGATCGTGTTTACAGGACCACTGAAGCTTTCTTT. As protein: CASSLDRVYRTTEAFF. The full variable domain, completed using reference TRBV5-6 and TRBJ1-1, is DAGVTQSPTHLIKTRGQQVTLRCSPKSGHDTVSWYQQALGQGPQFIFQYYEEEERQRGNFPDRFSGHQFPNYSSELNVNALLLGDSALYLCASSLDRVYRTTEAFFGQGTRLTVV.

The count of this clone is one. V usage is TRBV16 and J usage is TRBJ1-5, with TRBD1 matching 9 bases. V shed 5 bases and J 7 bases; nucleotides not matched to a gene: 9. The length of the CDR3 is 15 residues. Germline V CDR1 and CDR2: KGHSY, FQNENV. CDR3 region: CASSKQGAQGQPQHF. The CDR3 DNA sequence: TGTGCCAGCAGCAAACAGGGGGCGCAGGGCCAGCCCCAGCATTTT.

In this sample, this clone turned up a few times. The V gene is TRBV9, the J gene TRBJ1-4; D gene ambiguous. The CDR3 runs 14 residues. Between the trimmed V and J ends, which lost 4 bases and 0 bases, there was a span of 7 bases. Germline CDR1 and CDR2: SGDLS and YYNGEE. The CDR3 nucleotides read TGTGCCAGCAGCAAACAAGCAACTAATGAAAAACTGTTTTTT. The encoded protein is CASSKQATNEKLFF.

The chain recombines TRBV6-2 or TRBV6-3 with TRBJ2-7; D possibly corresponds to TRBD1 (6 bases). CDR3 length equals 14 residues. V was cut by 5 bases and J by 3 bases, with 14 bases left in between. CDR1 MNHEY and CDR2 SVGEGT come from the germline V gene. CDR3 coding DNA: TGTGCCAGCAGTAAAAATGGACAGCTCTACGAGCAGTACGTC. This sequence encodes CASSKNGQLYEQYV.

The table lists this clone with a count of one. The CDR3 is CASSTVTGGAQYV. The CDR3 DNA is TGTGCCAGTAGTACAGTGACTGGAGGGGCGCAGTACGTC. The rearrangement joins TRBV19 to TRBJ2-7, with a possible D match to TRBD2 (6 bases). The V end was cut by 4 bases, the J end by 9 bases, with 16 bases between. CDR1 is LNHDA, CDR2 SQIVND, per germline (reference sequence). This CDR3 has 13 amino acids.

This chain joins TRBV6-5 and TRBJ1-2; the match to TRBD1 covers 8 bases. The CDR3 length is 14 residues. V shed 7 bases, J shed 2 bases, and the junction held 6 bases outside the gene matches. Germline V gives CDR1 MNHEY, CDR2 SVGAGI. CDR3 DNA: TGTGCCAGCACCTCCGGGACAGGCAACTATGGCTACACCTTC. Residues: CASTSGTGNYGYTF.

DNA for the CDR3: TGTGCCAGCAGCTTGACCTCCGCTAGCGGACAAGAGACCCAGTACTTC. This codes for CASSLTSASGQETQYF. The chain combines TRBV5-5 with TRBJ2-5; 7 bases fit TRBD2. Germline V gene sequence: CDR1 SGHKS, CDR2 YYEKEE (reference sequence). Losses at the gene ends were 1 base for V and 2 bases for J; bases not matched to a gene: 8. The CDR3 loop spans 16 amino acids. The full variable domain, completed using reference TRBV5-5 and TRBJ2-5, is DAGVTQSPTHLIKTRGQQVTLRCSPISGHKSVSWYQQVLGQGPQFIFQYYEKEERGRGNFPDRFSARQFPNYSSELNVNALLLGDSALYLCASSLTSASGQETQYFGPGTRLLVL.

The chain has TRBV9 and TRBJ1-6; D perhaps matches TRBD1 (5 bases). V shed 0 bases and J shed 4 bases, with 11 bases lying between them. The germline CDR1 and CDR2 sequences are SGDLS and YYNGEE. CDR3 length: 16 residues. CDR3 sequence reads: CASSVDPTEYNSPLHF. The CDR3 DNA sequence: TGTGCCAGCAGCGTAGACCCGACAGAATATAATTCACCCCTCCACTTT.

This rearrangement joins TRBV20-1 to TRBJ2-5; D gene ambiguous. Trimming left V 1 base short and J 5 bases short, with 5 bases between. Germline CDR1 DFQATT, CDR2 SNEGSKA (reference sequence). The CDR3 totals 11 residues. CDR3 nucleotide sequence: TGCAGTGCTAGAGCCCGGGAGACCCAGTACTTC. Its translation is CSARARETQYF.

The gene calls are TRBV6-5 and TRBJ1-6, with TRBD1 matching over 7 bases. Germline CDR1 MNHEY, CDR2 SVGAGI. The CDR3 consists of 13 residues. V lost 6 bases and J lost 10; bases outside the gene matches: 6. The CDR3 protein is CASRPDRLSPLHF. The DNA of the CDR3 is TGTGCCAGCAGGCCGGACAGGCTCTCACCCCTCCACTTT.

V gene TRBV6-5 combines with J gene TRBJ2-1; perhaps TRBD1 as D (6 bases). The CDR3 has 15 amino acids. Looked up from germline, CDR1 is MNHEY and CDR2 is SVGAGI. V was shortened by 6 bases and J by 7 bases, with 19 bases between the two germline ends. CDR3 DNA: TGTGCCAGCAGCCTAGACAGGACCCGAACTAATGAGCAGTTCTTC. Translating it yields CASSLDRTRTNEQFF.

The chain has TRBV4-2 and TRBJ1-1; no definite D call. V dropped 1 base and J dropped 8 bases, with 20 bases sitting between them. Germline-derived CDR1 and CDR2 are LGHNA and YNFKEQ. The CDR3 has 16 amino acids. CDR3 protein: CASSQGDPATIFEAFF. CDR3 nucleotide sequence: TGTGCCAGCAGCCAAGGGGATCCGGCGACTATTTTCGAAGCTTTCTTT.